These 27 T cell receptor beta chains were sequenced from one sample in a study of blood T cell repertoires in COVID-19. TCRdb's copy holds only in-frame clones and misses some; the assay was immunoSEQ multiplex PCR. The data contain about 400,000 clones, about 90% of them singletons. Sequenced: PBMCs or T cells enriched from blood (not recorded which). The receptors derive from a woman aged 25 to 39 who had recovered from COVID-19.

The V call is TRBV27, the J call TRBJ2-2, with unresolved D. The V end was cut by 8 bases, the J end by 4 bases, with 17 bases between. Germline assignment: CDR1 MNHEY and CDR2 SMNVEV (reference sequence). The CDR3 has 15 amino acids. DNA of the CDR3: TGTGCCAGCTGCCCAAAGGTAGCTATCACCGGGGAGCTGTTTTTT. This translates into CASCPKVAITGELFF.

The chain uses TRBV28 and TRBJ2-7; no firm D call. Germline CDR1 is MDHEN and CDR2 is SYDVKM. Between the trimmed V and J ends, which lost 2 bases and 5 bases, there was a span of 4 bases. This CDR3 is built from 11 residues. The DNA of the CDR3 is TGTGCCAGCAGTTTACTAGACGAGCAGTACTTC. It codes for CASSLLDEQYF. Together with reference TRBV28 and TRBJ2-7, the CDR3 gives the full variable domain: DVKVTQSSRYLVKRTGEKVFLECVQDMDHENMFWYRQDPGLGLRLIYFSYDVKMKEKGDIPEGYSVSREKKERFSLILESASTNQTSMYLCASSLLDEQYFGPGTRLTVT.

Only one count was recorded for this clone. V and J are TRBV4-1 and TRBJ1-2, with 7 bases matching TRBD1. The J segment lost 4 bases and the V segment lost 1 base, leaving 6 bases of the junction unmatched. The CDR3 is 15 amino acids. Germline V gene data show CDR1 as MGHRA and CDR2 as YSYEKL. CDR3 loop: CASSQGTGTAYGYTF. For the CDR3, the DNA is TGCGCCAGCAGCCAAGGGACCGGGACAGCCTATGGCTACACCTTC.

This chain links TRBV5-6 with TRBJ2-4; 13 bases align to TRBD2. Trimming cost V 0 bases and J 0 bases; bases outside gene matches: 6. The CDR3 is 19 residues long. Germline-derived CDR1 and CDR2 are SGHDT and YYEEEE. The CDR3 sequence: CASSLAGTSGNLAKNIQYF. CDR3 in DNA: TGTGCCAGCAGCTTGGCGGGGACTAGCGGGAACCTAGCCAAAAACATTCAGTACTTC. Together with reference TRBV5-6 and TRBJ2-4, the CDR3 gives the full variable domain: DAGVTQSPTHLIKTRGQQVTLRCSPKSGHDTVSWYQQALGQGPQFIFQYYEEEERQRGNFPDRFSGHQFPNYSSELNVNALLLGDSALYLCASSLAGTSGNLAKNIQYFGAGTRLSVL.

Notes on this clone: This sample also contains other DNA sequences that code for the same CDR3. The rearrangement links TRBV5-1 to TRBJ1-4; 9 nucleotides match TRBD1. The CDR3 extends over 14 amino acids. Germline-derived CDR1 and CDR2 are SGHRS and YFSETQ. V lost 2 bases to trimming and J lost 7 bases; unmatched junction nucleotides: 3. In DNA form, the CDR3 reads TGCGCCAGCAGCTTAACAGGGGGCTCTGAAAAACTGTTTTTT. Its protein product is CASSLTGGSEKLFF.

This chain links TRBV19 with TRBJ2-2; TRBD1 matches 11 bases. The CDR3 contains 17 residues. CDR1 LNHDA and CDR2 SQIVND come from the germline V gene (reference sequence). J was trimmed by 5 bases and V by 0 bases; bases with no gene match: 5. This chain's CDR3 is CASSIDLDRGRTGELFF. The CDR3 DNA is TGTGCCAGTAGTATAGATCTGGACAGGGGGCGTACCGGGGAGCTGTTTTTT.

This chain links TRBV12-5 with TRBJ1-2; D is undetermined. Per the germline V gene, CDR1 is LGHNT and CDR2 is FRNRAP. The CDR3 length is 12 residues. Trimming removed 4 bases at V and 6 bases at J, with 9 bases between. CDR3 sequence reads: CASGSRENGYTF. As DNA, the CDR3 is TGTGCTAGTGGTTCTCGGGAGAATGGCTACACCTTC.

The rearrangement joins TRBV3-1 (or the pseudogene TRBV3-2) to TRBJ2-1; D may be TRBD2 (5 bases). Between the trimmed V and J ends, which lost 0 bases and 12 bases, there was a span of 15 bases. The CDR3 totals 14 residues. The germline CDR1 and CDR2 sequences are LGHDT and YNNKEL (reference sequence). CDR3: CASSQDSRLRGQFF. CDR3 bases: TGTGCCAGCAGCCAAGATTCGCGGCTTCGGGGGCAGTTCTTC.

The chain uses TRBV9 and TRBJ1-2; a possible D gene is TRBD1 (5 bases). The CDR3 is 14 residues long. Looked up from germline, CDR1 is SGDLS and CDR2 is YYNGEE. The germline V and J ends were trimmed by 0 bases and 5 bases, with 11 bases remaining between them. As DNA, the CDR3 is TGTGCCAGCAGCGTAGATCCGGGGGGGTATGGCTACACCTTC. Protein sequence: CASSVDPGGYGYTF.

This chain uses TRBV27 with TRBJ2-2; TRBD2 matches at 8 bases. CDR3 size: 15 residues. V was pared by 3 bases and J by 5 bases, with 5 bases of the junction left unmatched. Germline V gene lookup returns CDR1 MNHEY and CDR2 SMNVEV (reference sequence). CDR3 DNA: TGTGCCAGCAGTTTGAGCGGGAGCCTGACCGGGGAGCTGTTTTTT. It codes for CASSLSGSLTGELFF.

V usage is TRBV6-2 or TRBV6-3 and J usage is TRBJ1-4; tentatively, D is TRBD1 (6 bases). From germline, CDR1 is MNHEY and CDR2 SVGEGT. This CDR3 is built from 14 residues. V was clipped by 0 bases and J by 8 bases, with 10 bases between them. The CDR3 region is CASSYSAQGEKLFF. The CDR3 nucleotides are TGTGCCAGCAGTTACTCGGCGCAGGGGGAAAAACTGTTTTTT.

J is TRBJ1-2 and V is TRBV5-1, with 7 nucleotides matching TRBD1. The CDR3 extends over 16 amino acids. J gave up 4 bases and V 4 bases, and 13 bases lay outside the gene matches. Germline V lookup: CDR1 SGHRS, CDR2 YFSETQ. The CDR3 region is CASSPDLEDRFYGYTF. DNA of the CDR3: TGCGCCAGCAGCCCCGATTTAGAGGACAGGTTCTATGGCTACACCTTC.

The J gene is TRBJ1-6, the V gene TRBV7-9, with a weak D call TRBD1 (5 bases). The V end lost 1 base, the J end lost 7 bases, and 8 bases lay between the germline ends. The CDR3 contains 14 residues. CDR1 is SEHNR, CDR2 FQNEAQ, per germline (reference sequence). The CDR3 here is CASSLGQFNSPLHF. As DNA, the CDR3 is TGTGCCAGCAGCTTAGGACAGTTCAATTCACCCCTCCACTTT. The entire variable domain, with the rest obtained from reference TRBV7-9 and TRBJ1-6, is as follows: DTGVSQNPRHKITKRGQNVTFRCDPISEHNRLYWYRQTLGQGPEFLTYFQNEAQLEKSRLLSDRFSAERPKGSFSTLEIQRTEQGDSAMYLCASSLGQFNSPLHFGNGTRLTVT.

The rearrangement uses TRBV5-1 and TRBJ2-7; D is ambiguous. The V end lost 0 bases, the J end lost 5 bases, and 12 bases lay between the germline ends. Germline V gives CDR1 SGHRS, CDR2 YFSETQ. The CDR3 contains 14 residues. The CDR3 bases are TGCGCCAGCAGCTTGGGTCAAACAGTGGACGAGCAGTACTTC. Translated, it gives CASSLGQTVDEQYF. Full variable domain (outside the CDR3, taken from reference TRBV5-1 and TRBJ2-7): KAGVTQTPRYLIKTRGQQVTLSCSPISGHRSVSWYQQTPGQGLQFLFEYFSETQRNKGNFPGRFSGRQFSNSRSEMNVSTLELGDSALYLCASSLGQTVDEQYFGPGTRLTVT.

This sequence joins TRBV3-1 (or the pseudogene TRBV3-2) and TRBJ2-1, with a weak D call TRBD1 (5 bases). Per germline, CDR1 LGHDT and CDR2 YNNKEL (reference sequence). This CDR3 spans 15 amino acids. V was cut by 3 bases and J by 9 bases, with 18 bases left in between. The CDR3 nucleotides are TGTGCCAGCAGCCAGTGGCGGCGCAGGGCTGGTGAGCAGTTCTTC. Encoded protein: CASSQWRRRAGEQFF.

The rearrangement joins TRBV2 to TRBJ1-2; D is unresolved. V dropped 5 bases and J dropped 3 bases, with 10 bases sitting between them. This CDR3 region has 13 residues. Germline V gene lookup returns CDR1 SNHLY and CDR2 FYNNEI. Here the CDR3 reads CASSRRSDYGYTF. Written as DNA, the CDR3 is TGTGCCAGCAGTAGGAGATCCGACTATGGCTACACCTTC.

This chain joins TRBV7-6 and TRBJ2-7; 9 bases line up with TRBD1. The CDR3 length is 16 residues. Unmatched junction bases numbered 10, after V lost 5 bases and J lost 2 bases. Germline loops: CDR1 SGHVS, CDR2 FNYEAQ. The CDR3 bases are TGTGCCAGCAGCCGCCTGGGGGGACAGGGAACCTACGAGCAGTACTTC. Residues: CASSRLGGQGTYEQYF.

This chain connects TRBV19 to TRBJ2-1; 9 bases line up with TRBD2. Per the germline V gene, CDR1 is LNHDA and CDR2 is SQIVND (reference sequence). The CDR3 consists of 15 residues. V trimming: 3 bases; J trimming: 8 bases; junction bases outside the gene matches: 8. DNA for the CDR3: TGTGCCAGTAGTATTTCTGGTAGCGGGGGTGATGAGCAGTTCTTC. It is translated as CASSISGSGGDEQFF.

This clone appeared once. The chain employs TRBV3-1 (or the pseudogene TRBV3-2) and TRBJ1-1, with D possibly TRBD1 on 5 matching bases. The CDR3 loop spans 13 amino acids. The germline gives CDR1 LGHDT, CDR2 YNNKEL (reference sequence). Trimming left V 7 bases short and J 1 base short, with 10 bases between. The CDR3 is CASTPGENTEAFF. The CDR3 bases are TGTGCCAGCACCCCGGGGGAGAACACTGAAGCTTTCTTT.

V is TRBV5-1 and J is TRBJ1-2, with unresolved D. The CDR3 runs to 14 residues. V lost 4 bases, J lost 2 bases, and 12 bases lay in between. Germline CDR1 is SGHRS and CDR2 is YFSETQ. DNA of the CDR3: TGCGCCAGCAGCCCGAGGCCTCCAAACTATGGCTACACCTTC. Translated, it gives CASSPRPPNYGYTF.

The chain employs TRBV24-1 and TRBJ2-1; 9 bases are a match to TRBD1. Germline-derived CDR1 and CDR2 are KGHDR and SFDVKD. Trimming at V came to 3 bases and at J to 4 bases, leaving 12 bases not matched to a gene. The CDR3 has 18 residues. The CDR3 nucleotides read TGTGCCACCAGTGATGCGACAGGGGGATTGATCGATTACAATGAGCAGTTCTTC. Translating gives CATSDATGGLIDYNEQFF.

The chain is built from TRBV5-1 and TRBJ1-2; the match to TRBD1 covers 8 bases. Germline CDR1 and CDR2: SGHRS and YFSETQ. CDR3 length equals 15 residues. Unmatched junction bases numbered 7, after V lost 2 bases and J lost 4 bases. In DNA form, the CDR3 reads TGCGCCAGCAGCTTTACAGGGGGTAAGGGCTATGGCTACACCTTC. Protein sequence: CASSFTGGKGYGYTF.

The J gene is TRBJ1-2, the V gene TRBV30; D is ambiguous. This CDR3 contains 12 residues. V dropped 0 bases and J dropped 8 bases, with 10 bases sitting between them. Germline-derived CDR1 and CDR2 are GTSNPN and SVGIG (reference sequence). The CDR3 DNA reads TGTGCCTGGAGTGTTCGGACTGGAGGCTACACCTTC. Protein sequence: CAWSVRTGGYTF. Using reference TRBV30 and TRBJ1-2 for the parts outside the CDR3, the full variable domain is SQTIHQWPATLVQPVGSPLSLECTVEGTSNPNLYWYRQAAGRGLQLLFYSVGIGQISSEVPQNLSASRPQDRQFILSSKKLLLSDSGFYLCAWSVRTGGYTFGSGTRLTVV.

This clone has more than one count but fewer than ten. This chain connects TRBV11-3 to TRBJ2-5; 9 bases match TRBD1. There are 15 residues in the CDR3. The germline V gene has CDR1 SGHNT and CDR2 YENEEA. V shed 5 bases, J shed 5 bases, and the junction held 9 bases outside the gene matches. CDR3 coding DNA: TGTGCCAGCAGCATGGGACAGGGATCATGGGAGACCCAGTACTTC. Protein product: CASSMGQGSWETQYF.

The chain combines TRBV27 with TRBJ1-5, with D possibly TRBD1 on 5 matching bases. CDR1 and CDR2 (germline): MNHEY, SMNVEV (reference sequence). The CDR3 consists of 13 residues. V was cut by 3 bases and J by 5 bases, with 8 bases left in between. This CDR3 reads CASSFSGDQPQHF. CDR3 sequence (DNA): TGTGCCAGCAGTTTTTCGGGGGATCAGCCCCAGCATTTT.

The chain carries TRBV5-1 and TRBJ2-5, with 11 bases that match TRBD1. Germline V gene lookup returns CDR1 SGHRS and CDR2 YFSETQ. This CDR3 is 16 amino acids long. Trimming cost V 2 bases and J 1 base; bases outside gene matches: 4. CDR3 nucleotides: TGCGCCAGCAGCTTAGGACAGGGGGCACCCCAAGAGACCCAGTACTTC. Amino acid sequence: CASSLGQGAPQETQYF.

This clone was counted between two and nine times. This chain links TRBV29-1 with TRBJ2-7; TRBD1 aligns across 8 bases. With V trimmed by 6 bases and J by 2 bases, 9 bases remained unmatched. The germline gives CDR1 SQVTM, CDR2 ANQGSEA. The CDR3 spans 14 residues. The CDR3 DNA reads TGCAGCGTAGCTAGGGGACAGGAACCCTACGAGCAGTACTTC. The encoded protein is CSVARGQEPYEQYF.